This TCR beta chain was recovered during a study of cytomegalovirus exposure and HLA in healthy donors. Across the whole study: An early data release held around 80 million unique TCRs from HLA-typed donors.

The PCR was carried out with 60 Vbeta primers and 13 Jbeta primers. The protocol was immunoSEQ multiplex PCR, while the TCRdb copy is restricted to in-frame clones and leaves out a portion. The sample records nearly 95,000 clones, about 8% being singletons. General study results and limits: The study reported that TCR beta sequences accurately predicted HLA-A and HLA-B alleles in most subjects. 87-base-pair reads could not separate some V segments, including TRBV6-2 and TRBV6-3. A later analysis linked around 15,000 TCR beta sequences to HLA alleles at 0.05 false discovery rate.

Germline CDR1 reads SGDLS; CDR2 reads YYNGEE. The CDR3 totals 15 residues. On this clone: Its target is not known.

Sequences were obtained from PBMCs. This TCR was recovered from a man aged 50-60 years in good health and CMV-seronegative. The rearrangement uses TRBV9 and TRBJ2-7; 7 bases are a match to TRBD2. The DNA matches TRBJ2-1 better at its end, which makes the J call doubtful. CDR3 in amino acids: CASSVHASGRNEQFF. The CDR3 DNA reads as TGTGCCAGCAGCGTCCACGCTAGCGGACGCAATGAGCAGTTCTTC.